This is a list of T cell receptor beta chains from one sample in a study of T cell responses to AZD1222 COVID-19 vaccine. Libraries were prepared by immunoSEQ multiplex PCR; TCRdb keeps only in-frame clonotypes and omits some of them. The data contain about 140,000 clones, around 92% of them singletons. The material sequenced was peripheral blood, taken on day 0 of AZD1222 vaccination. The receptors originated from an adult in good health. The CDR3 runs from the conserved cysteine through the conserved F or W.

v_call,j_call,cdr3_aa
TRBV7-9,TRBJ2-3,CASSLGTGNTDTQYF
TRBV5-1,TRBJ2-2,CASSYLAGVPGELFF
TRBV5-1,TRBJ2-1,CASSLGRNEQFF
TRBV11-2,TRBJ1-1,CASSLNGEGEGWTAEAFF
TRBV29-1,TRBJ2-7,CSVVQPSSYEQYF
TRBV7-8,TRBJ1-3,CASSLAMGTANSGNTIYF
TRBV30,TRBJ2-7,CAWSGQKQVPYEQYF
TRBV9,TRBJ2-2,CASWPGRANTGELFF
TRBV6-1,TRBJ1-5,CASSGARAKTSNQPQHF
TRBV24-1,TRBJ1-3,CATSDSRGSGNTIYF
TRBV7-8,TRBJ1-2,CASAQRTAGYTF
TRBV30,TRBJ2-3,CAGFPIPGPTQYF
TRBV6-5,TRBJ1-4,CASSFLTGTGREKLFF
TRBV19,TRBJ1-4,CASSSKHHTNEKLFF
TRBV10-2,TRBJ2-3,CASSETGWDTQYF
TRBV5-1,TRBJ1-2,CASQQGDGYTF
TRBV11-2,TRBJ1-2,CASSFRPQGFRGYTF
TRBV19,TRBJ2-2,CASSAPAGVGRTAGELFF
TRBV5-1,TRBJ2-7,CASRFGQGGIYEQYF
TRBV2,TRBJ2-1,CASSELGVGRNEQFF
TRBV11-3,TRBJ2-2,CASSPRGTGELFF
TRBV6-2/TRBV6-3,TRBJ1-1,CASSSRRGKDTEAFF
TRBV3-1/TRBV3-2,TRBJ2-1,CAPHYEQFF
TRBV4-3,TRBJ1-4,CASSQGDGQGEKLFF
TRBV12-3/TRBV12-4,TRBJ2-1,CASSFQGANEQFF
TRBV5-4,TRBJ1-5,CASRPGADPNQPQHF
TRBV4-2,TRBJ2-7,CASSHPGTTWDEQYF
TRBV7-3,TRBJ2-1,CASSPPIRNEQFF
TRBV7-9,TRBJ2-1,CASSPGTGDYNEQFF
TRBV5-4,TRBJ2-3,CASSHNLNRGTYTDTQYF
TRBV7-9,TRBJ2-6,CASSLPGQSSGANVLTF
TRBV5-1,TRBJ1-1,CASSPLKGQIDQNPEAFF
TRBV15,TRBJ2-4,CATSGSGLAKNIQYF
TRBV12-3/TRBV12-4,TRBJ1-2,CASSLQGAPDTF
TRBV27,TRBJ1-1,CASSLGREAFF
TRBV9,TRBJ2-5,CASSAATGLDVETQYF
TRBV19,TRBJ1-4,CASSSRTDYNEKLFF
TRBV27,TRBJ2-1,CASSWTGQAGNEQFF
TRBV7-9,TRBJ2-7,CASSLGSYEQYF
TRBV6-5,TRBJ2-3,CASRRAGGLSDTQYF
TRBV4-1,TRBJ1-1,CASSSGFRQQAFF
TRBV21-1,TRBJ2-7,CASRGRRSSYEQYF
TRBV7-2,TRBJ1-2,CASSQDSNYGYTF
TRBV11-2,TRBJ1-5,CASSLGTDNQPQHF
TRBV12-2,TRBJ1-5,CASRLVGGGDNQPQHF
TRBV5-4,TRBJ1-4,CASSLRGGATNEKLFF
TRBV6-5,TRBJ2-2,CASFGDTGELFF
TRBV29-1,TRBJ2-7,CSVLPGLGSYEQYF
TRBV6-2/TRBV6-3,TRBJ2-3,CASSYESTSEDTQYF
TRBV2,TRBJ2-7,CASSDRDSSYEQYF
TRBV7-9,TRBJ2-7,CASSQGQATYEQYF
TRBV6-5,TRBJ1-6,CASSSQQGYYNSPLHF
TRBV5-1,TRBJ1-6,CASSIGGSSYNSPLHF
TRBV21-1,TRBJ1-3,CASSRSTQGAVYTIYF
TRBV29-1,TRBJ2-7,CSAKDGSYEQYF
TRBV3-1/TRBV3-2,TRBJ1-6,CASSQRQGANSPLHF
TRBV27,TRBJ2-7,CASSLARGPYEQYF
TRBV3-1/TRBV3-2,TRBJ1-2,CASSLTGTFSGYTF
TRBV10-3,TRBJ1-1,CAISEGGRAEAFF
TRBV18,TRBJ1-1,CASSPVSLNTEAFF